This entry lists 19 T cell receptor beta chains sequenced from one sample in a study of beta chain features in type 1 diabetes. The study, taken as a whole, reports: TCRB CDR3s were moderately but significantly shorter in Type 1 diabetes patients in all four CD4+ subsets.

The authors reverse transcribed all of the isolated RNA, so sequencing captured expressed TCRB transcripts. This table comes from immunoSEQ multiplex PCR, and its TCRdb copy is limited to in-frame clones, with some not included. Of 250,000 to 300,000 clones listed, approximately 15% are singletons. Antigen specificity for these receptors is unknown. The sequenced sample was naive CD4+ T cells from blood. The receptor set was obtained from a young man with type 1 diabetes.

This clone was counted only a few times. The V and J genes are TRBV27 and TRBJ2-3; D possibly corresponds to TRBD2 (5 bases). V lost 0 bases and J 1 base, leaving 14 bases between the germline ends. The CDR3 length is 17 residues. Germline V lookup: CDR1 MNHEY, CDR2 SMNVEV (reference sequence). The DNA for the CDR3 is TGTGCCAGCAGTTTATCAAAGACTATTGCAGGCACAGATACGCAGTATTTT. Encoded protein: CASSLSKTIAGTDTQYF.

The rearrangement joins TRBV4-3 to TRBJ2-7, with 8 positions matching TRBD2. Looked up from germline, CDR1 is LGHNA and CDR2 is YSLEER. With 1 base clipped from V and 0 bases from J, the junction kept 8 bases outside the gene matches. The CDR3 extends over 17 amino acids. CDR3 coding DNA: TGCGCCAGCAGCCAAGGCAATAGCGGGATGAGCTCCTACGAGCAGTACTTC. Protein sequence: CASSQGNSGMSSYEQYF.

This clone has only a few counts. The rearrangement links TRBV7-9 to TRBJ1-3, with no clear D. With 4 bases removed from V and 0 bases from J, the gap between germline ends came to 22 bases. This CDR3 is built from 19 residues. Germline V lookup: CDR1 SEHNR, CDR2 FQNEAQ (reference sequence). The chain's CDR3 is CASSSRSGVTSPSGNTIYF. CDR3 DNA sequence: TGTGCCAGCAGCTCTAGGTCCGGGGTCACGTCGCCCTCTGGAAACACCATATATTTT.

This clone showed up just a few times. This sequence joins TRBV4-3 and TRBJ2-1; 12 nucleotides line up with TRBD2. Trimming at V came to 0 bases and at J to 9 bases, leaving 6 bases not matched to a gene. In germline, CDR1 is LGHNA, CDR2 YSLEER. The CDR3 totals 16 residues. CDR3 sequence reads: CASSQDNLAGGIEQFF. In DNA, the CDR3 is TGCGCCAGCAGCCAAGACAATCTAGCGGGAGGGATTGAGCAGTTCTTC.

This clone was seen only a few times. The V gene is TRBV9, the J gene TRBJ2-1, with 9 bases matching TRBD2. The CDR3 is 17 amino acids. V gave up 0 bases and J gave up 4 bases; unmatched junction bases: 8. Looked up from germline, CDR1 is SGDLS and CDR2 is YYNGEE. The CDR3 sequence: CASSVESGLAEYNEQFF. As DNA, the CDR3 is TGTGCCAGCAGCGTAGAGTCGGGACTAGCTGAATACAATGAGCAGTTCTTC.

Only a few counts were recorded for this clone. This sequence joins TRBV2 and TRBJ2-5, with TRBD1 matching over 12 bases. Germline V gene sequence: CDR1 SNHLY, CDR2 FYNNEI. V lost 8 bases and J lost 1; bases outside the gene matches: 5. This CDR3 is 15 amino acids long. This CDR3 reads CASRWDRGPQETQYF. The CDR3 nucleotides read TGTGCCAGCCGTTGGGACAGGGGGCCCCAAGAGACCCAGTACTTC.

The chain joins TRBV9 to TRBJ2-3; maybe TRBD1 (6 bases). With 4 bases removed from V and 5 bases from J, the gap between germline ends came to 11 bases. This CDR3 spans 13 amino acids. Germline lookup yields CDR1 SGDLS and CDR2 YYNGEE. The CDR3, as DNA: TGTGCCAGCAGCAACCGAGGGGGAGATACGCAGTATTTT. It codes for CASSNRGGDTQYF.

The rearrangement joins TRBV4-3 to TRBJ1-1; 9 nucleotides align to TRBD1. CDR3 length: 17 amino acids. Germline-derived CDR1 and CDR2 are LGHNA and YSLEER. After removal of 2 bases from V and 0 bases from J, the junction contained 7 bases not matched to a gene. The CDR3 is CASSQSGGQGMNTEAFF. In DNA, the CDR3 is TGCGCCAGCAGCCAATCCGGAGGACAGGGGATGAACACTGAAGCTTTCTTT.

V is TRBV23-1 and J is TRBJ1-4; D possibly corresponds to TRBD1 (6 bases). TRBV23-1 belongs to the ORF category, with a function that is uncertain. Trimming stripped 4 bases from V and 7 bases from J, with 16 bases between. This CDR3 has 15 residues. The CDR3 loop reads CASSRTGLDGEKLFF. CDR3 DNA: TGCGCCAGCAGTCGTACAGGGTTAGACGGTGAAAAACTGTTTTTT.

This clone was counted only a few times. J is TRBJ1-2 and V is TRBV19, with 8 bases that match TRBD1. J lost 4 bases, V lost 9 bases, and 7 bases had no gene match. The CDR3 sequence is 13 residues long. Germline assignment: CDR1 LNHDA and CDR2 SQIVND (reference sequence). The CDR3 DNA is TGTGCCAGCGGCATAACAGGGGGCTATGGCTACACCTTC. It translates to CASGITGGYGYTF.

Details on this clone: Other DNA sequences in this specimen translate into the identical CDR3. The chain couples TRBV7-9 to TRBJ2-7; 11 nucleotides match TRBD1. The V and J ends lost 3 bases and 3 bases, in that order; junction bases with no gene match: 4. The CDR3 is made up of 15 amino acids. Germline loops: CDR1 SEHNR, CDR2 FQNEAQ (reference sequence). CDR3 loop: CASSFGQGAYYEQYF. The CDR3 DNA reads TGTGCCAGCAGCTTCGGACAGGGGGCCTACTACGAGCAGTACTTC.

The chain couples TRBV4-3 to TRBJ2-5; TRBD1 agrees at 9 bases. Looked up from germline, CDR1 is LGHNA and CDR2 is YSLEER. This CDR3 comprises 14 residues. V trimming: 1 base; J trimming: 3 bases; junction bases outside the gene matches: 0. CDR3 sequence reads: CASSQGQGEETQYF. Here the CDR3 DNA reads TGCGCCAGCAGCCAAGGACAGGGGGAAGAGACCCAGTACTTC.

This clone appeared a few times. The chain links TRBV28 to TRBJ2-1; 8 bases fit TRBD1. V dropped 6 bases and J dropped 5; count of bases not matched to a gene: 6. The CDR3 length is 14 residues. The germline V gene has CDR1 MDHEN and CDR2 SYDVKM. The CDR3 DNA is TGTGCCAGCAGACTACAGGGGGTTCACAATGAGCAGTTCTTC. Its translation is CASRLQGVHNEQFF.

The chain's CDR3 is CASSQPSGLAGMNTGELFF. The DNA for the CDR3 is TGTGCCAGCAGCCAACCGTCGGGACTAGCGGGGATGAACACCGGGGAGCTGTTTTTT. J is TRBJ2-2 and V is TRBV4-2, with 13 nucleotides matching TRBD2. The CDR3 is 19 residues long. Trimming at V came to 2 bases and at J to 1 base, leaving 7 bases not matched to a gene. Germline CDR1 is LGHNA and CDR2 is YNFKEQ.

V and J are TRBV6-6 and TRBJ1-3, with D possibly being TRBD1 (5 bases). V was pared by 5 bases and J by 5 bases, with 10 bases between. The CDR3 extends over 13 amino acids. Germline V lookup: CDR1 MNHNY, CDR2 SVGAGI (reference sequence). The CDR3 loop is CASSKDMRNTIYF. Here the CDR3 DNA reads TGTGCCAGCAGTAAGGACATGAGAAACACCATATATTTT.

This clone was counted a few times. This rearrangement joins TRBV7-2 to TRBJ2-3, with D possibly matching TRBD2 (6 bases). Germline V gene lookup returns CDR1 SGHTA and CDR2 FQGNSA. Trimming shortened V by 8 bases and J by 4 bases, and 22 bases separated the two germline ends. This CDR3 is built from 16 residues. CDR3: CASGRKAGPGPDTQYF. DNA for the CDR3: TGTGCCAGCGGACGCAAGGCGGGGCCCGGGCCAGATACGCAGTATTTT. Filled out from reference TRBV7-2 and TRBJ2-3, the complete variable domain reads GAGVSQSPSNKVTEKGKDVELRCDPISGHTALYWYRQSLGQGLEFLIYFQGNSAPDKSGLPSDRFSAERTGGSVSTLTIQRTQQEDSAVYLCASGRKAGPGPDTQYFGPGTRLTVL.

The CDR3 coding sequence is TGTGCCAGCACCCCCGGGACTAGTTACAATGAGCAGTTCTTC. Translated, it gives CASTPGTSYNEQFF. The chain joins TRBV9 to TRBJ2-1, with TRBD2 matching over 8 bases. The J segment lost 4 bases and the V segment lost 6 bases, leaving 6 bases of the junction unmatched. CDR1 SGDLS and CDR2 YYNGEE come from the germline V gene. The CDR3 loop spans 14 amino acids.

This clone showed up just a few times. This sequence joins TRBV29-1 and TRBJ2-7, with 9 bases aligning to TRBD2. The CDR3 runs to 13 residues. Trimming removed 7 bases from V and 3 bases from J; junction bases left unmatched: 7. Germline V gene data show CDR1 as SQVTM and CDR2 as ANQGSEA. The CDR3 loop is CSATGLAFYEQYF. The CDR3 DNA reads TGCAGCGCCACGGGACTAGCCTTCTACGAGCAGTACTTC.

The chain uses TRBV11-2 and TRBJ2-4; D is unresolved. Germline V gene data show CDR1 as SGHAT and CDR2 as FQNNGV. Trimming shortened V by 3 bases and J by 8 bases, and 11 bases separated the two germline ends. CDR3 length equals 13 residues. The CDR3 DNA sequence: TGTGCCAGCAGCTTTTCAGATATGGACATTCAGTACTTC. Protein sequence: CASSFSDMDIQYF.